A single sample gave rise to the 14 T cell receptor beta chains below, sequenced in a study of CXCR3-negative and CXCR3-positive naive CD8 T cells (dated by TCRdb to the late 2010s). These reads were obtained on a NextSeq 550. The Human TCR Profiling Kit (MiLaboratory) was used to make UMI-labeled 5' RACE TRB cDNA libraries. Through TCRdb reprocessing, the reads give one entry per CDR3 protein sequence; DNA is omitted. The sample's table lists a count of tens of thousands of distinct CDR3 sequences. The ten largest clones add up to about 1.6% of the sample. The sample taken for sequencing was naive CXCR3- CD8+ T cells from blood. The label giving this sample's cell subset or site can be read as: CD45RO-CCR7+CD27+CD95- naive CD8+ T cells lacking CXCR3 (TNR3-). These receptors originate from a human donor in good health. Some clones in this sample may be carry-over from other donors' samples.

This sequence joins TRBV29-1 and TRBJ2-2; there is no DNA to check the TCRdb D call of TRBD1. Per germline, CDR1 SQVTM and CDR2 ANQGSEA. The CDR3 spans 16 residues. This CDR3 is CSVRGSGTENTGELFF.

The chain uses TRBV12-3 or TRBV12-4 and TRBJ2-3; the TCRdb D gene call, TRBD2, has no DNA to confirm it. This CDR3 is 14 amino acids long. CDR3 sequence reads: CASSLVGGPDTQYF.

The rearrangement uses TRBV10-3 and TRBJ2-1; TCRdb indicates TRBD2, and absent DNA this call remains unverified. The germline V gene has CDR1 ENHRY and CDR2 SYGVKD. The CDR3 covers 15 residues. CDR3 region: CAISEDTSGGNEQFF.

The chain is built from TRBV6-4 and TRBJ2-2; TCRdb returns TRBD1, unconfirmable since there is no DNA. Looked up from germline, CDR1 is MRHNA and CDR2 is SNTAGT. This CDR3 has 13 residues. The CDR3 sequence is CASSDGATGELFF.

This sequence joins TRBV29-1 and TRBJ2-3; TCRdb's D gene call, TRBD1, goes unchecked for lack of DNA. Germline values: CDR1 SQVTM, CDR2 ANQGSEA. This CDR3 is built from 18 residues. CDR3: CSVEDEPTPGQGPDTQYF.

The V and J genes are TRBV6-2 or TRBV6-3 and TRBJ1-2; TCRdb outputs TRBD1, but without DNA this stays unchecked. Germline lookup yields CDR1 MNHEY and CDR2 SVGEGT. The CDR3 runs to 17 residues. The CDR3 spells CASSFLGPSTGVNVNTF.

The chain combines TRBV12-3 or TRBV12-4 with TRBJ1-5. The CDR3 loop spans 13 amino acids. The CDR3: CASSLEGGQPQHF.

The chain has TRBV7-9 and TRBJ2-7; TCRdb indicates TRBD1, and absent DNA this call remains unverified. The CDR3 covers 13 residues. CDR1 SEHNR and CDR2 FQNEAQ come from the germline V gene (reference sequence). CDR3 amino acids: CATEQGVAYEQYF.

The chain combines TRBV15 with TRBJ1-5; TCRdb's D call of TRBD1 is untestable without DNA. The CDR3 length is 15 residues. CDR1 is LNHNV, CDR2 YYDKDF, per germline (reference sequence). The CDR3 sequence: CATSREGGGGQPQHF.

This chain links TRBV28 with TRBJ2-1. This CDR3 contains 11 residues. CDR1 is MDHEN and CDR2 is SYDVKM in the germline V gene. CDR3 residues: CATELSFEQFF.

CDR3 loop: CSAKFPGQGDNSPLHF. This chain uses TRBV20-1 with TRBJ1-6; TCRdb indicates TRBD1, and absent DNA this call remains unverified. Germline V gene lookup returns CDR1 DFQATT and CDR2 SNEGSKA (reference sequence). CDR3 size: 16 residues.

J is TRBJ1-6 and V is TRBV4-3; no DNA is available, so the TRBD1 call from TCRdb remains unchecked. The CDR3 length is 16 residues. In germline, CDR1 is LGHNA, CDR2 YSLEER. The CDR3 protein is CASSQDRVTGNSPLHF.

The chain links TRBV27 to TRBJ2-2; checking the TCRdb D call of TRBD2 is not possible without DNA. The CDR3 extends over 16 amino acids. In germline, CDR1 is MNHEY, CDR2 SMNVEV (reference sequence). CDR3 amino acids: CASSPYASWNTGELFF.

The chain has TRBV20-1 and TRBJ2-7; with no DNA, the TCRdb D assignment of TRBD2 cannot be verified. The CDR3 sequence is 14 residues long. Germline lookup yields CDR1 DFQATT and CDR2 SNEGSKA (reference sequence). The CDR3 reads CSAIGLAVSYEQYF.